This TCR beta chain was captured by sequencing in a study of blood T cells in healthy people across ages. Study-wide results and limits: Roughly linear age-related decline in beta diversity appeared, significant by age approximately 40. It was the long-lived donors that had more naive CD4+ cells and higher diversity than aged donors.

Sample-barcoded 5' priming and a J-beta primer mix drove a second PCR of about 7 to 11 cycles. TCRdb reanalysed the 5' RACE reads using MiXCR and keeps one entry per CDR3 protein. The sample includes about 1.1 million distinct CDR3 sequences, roughly two fifths of them seen just once. This clonotype is a singleton in its sample. As yet, its antigen is unknown. Compared with germline, one end of the junction differs, possibly owing to a read error. This CDR3 region has 14 residues. Per the germline V gene, CDR1 is ENHRY and CDR2 is SYGVKD. J is TRBJ1-1 and V is TRBV10-3, with TRBD1 matching 8 bases. This TCR derives from a man younger than 35 in good health. Sequencing used blood. CDR3 region: CDISLGQVNTEAFF. CDR3 bases: TGTGACATCAGTTTGGGACAGGTGAACACTGAAGCTTTCTTT.